One and the same sample provided the 10 T cell receptor beta chains below, sequenced in a study of T cells expressing NK-cell markers. TCRdb re-called the 5' RACE reads; every CDR3 protein appears as one record, without DNA. Its listing shows approximately 150,000 distinct CDR3 sequences. The sequenced sample was blood T cells: a sorted CD56 or NKG2C T cell subset, CD4+ or CD8+ T cells, or bulk PBMC T cells (not recorded which). All receptors come from a man aged 18 to 29 in good health.

The V gene is TRBV5-5, the J gene TRBJ1-1; TCRdb's D gene call, TRBD1, goes unchecked for lack of DNA. The CDR3 consists of 15 residues. Per the germline V gene, CDR1 is SGHKS and CDR2 is YYEKEE (reference sequence). CDR3 residues: CASSLGTGKGTEAFF.

The CDR3 sequence is CASSYREGGNQPQHF. The rearrangement joins TRBV6-2 or TRBV6-3 to TRBJ1-5; TCRdb's D gene call, TRBD1, goes unchecked for lack of DNA. From germline, CDR1 is MNHEY and CDR2 SVGEGT. The CDR3 contains 15 residues.

The chain has TRBV6-5 and TRBJ1-4; TCRdb selects TRBD1, and the lack of DNA leaves this call unchecked. The CDR3 length is 16 residues. Germline-derived CDR1 and CDR2 are MNHEY and SVGAGI. The CDR3 is CASSYQGGLTNEKLFF.

This CDR3 is CASSDTRDSRPYNEQFF. The rearrangement joins TRBV5-6 to TRBJ2-1; TCRdb returns TRBD2, unconfirmable since there is no DNA. Germline V gene lookup returns CDR1 SGHDT and CDR2 YYEEEE. The CDR3 length is 17 residues. Full variable domain (missing parts from reference TRBV5-6 and TRBJ2-1): DAGVTQSPTHLIKTRGQQVTLRCSPKSGHDTVSWYQQALGQGPQFIFQYYEEEERQRGNFPDRFSGHQFPNYSSELNVNALLLGDSALYLCASSDTRDSRPYNEQFFGPGTRLTVL.

J is TRBJ1-1 and V is TRBV12-3 or TRBV12-4; TCRdb reports TRBD1, a call that lacks DNA to check it against. This CDR3 region has 13 residues. The chain's CDR3 is CASAWDWDTEAFF.

The CDR3 protein is CASSFNQEYSPLHF. This chain connects TRBV12-3 or TRBV12-4 to TRBJ1-6. This CDR3 comprises 14 residues.

This chain connects TRBV7-8 to TRBJ2-3; TCRdb returns TRBD1, unconfirmable since there is no DNA. Germline V lookup: CDR1 SGHVS, CDR2 FQNEAQ. The CDR3 is made up of 15 amino acids. CDR3: CASRVEQGNTDTQYF.

The chain combines TRBV6-1 with TRBJ1-5. The CDR3 sequence is 15 residues long. The germline CDR1 and CDR2 sequences are MNHNS and SASEGT. This chain's CDR3 is CASSPAGRSNQPQHF.

This chain connects TRBV6-1 to TRBJ2-5; TCRdb returns TRBD1, unconfirmable since there is no DNA. The germline CDR1 and CDR2 sequences are MNHNS and SASEGT. The CDR3 is 15 amino acids. The CDR3 is CASRSDRGLWETQYF.

J is TRBJ2-2 and V is TRBV6-2 or TRBV6-3; TCRdb gives TRBD1 as the D gene, but with no DNA this cannot be confirmed. CDR1 and CDR2 (germline): MNHEY, SVGEGT. The CDR3 covers 14 residues. Here the CDR3 reads CASSSTGNTGELFF.